These 6 T cell receptor beta chains were all obtained from the same sample, sequenced in a study of PD-1 blockade in classical Hodgkin lymphoma. Repertoires were generated with immunoSEQ multiplex PCR, while TCRdb's copy carries only in-frame clones and drops some. This sample has approximately 38,000 clones, with 70% to 85% found just once. Indicated time point: cycle 4 day 1 (C4D1), after 6 weeks of nivolumab. With no exception, relapse followed autologous stem cell transplantation in all patients, and brentuximab vedotin exposure varied. The input for sequencing was peripheral blood mononuclear cells (PBMCs), taken before the fourth cycle of nivolumab. The receptor set was obtained from a human donor with classical Hodgkin lymphoma.

In its sample, this clone was seen once. V and J are TRBV11-2 and TRBJ1-1, with D perhaps TRBD1 (6 bases). The germline V gene encodes CDR1 SGHAT and CDR2 FQNNGV. There are 15 residues in the CDR3. V lost 8 bases, J lost 6 bases, and 22 bases lay in between. The CDR3: CASRKPGQKSPEAFF. CDR3 bases: TGTGCCAGCCGAAAACCGGGACAAAAGTCCCCTGAAGCTTTCTTT.

This chain joins TRBV18 and TRBJ2-3, with D uncertain. Germline loops: CDR1 KGHSH, CDR2 LQKENI. CDR3 length: 12 residues. With 4 bases removed from V and 5 bases from J, the gap between germline ends came to 7 bases. CDR3 region: CASSQLGDTQYF. The CDR3 bases are TGTGCCAGCTCACAGTTAGGAGATACGCAGTATTTT.

The V call is TRBV6-6, the J call TRBJ1-2; possibly TRBD1 for D (5 bases). Trimming removed 5 bases at V and 3 bases at J, with 19 bases between. The length of the CDR3 is 16 residues. CDR1 is MNHNY, CDR2 SVGAGI, per germline (reference sequence). Here the CDR3 DNA reads TGTGCCAGCAGTGGGGGTCCGGCCGCGTGGGACTATGGCTACACCTTC. Its protein is CASSGGPAAWDYGYTF.

This clone is a singleton in its sample. The chain carries TRBV5-4 and TRBJ1-3, with D hard to call. Looked up from germline, CDR1 is SGHNT and CDR2 is YYREEE (reference sequence). The CDR3 totals 13 residues. Deletions cut 4 bases from V and 2 bases from J, with 7 bases between. As DNA, the CDR3 is TGTGCCAGCAGCGCAGCCACTGGAAACACCATATATTTT. Translating gives CASSAATGNTIYF.

The rearrangement uses TRBV11-2 and TRBJ2-1, with D possibly TRBD2 on 6 matching bases. Trimming took 1 base from V and 8 from J, leaving 18 bases between them. The CDR3 is 16 residues long. Germline-derived CDR1 and CDR2 are SGHAT and FQNNGV. The CDR3 spells CASSLGSGVGSHEQFF. The CDR3 DNA sequence: TGTGCCAGCAGCTTAGGATCGGGGGTGGGATCCCATGAGCAGTTCTTC. Full variable domain (rest looked up from reference TRBV11-2 and TRBJ2-1): EAGVAQSPRYKIIEKRQSVAFWCNPISGHATLYWYQQILGQGPKLLIQFQNNGVVDDSQLPKDRFSAERLKGVDSTLKIQPAKLEDSAVYLCASSLGSGVGSHEQFFGPGTRLTVL.

The chain has TRBV5-6 and TRBJ1-2, with 8 bases fitting TRBD1. Germline V CDR1 and CDR2: SGHDT, YYEEEE. V was clipped by 6 bases and J by 8 bases; unmatched bases: 18. CDR3 length: 16 residues. The CDR3, as DNA: TGTGCCAGCAACCCTTTTTTTAAATCGACAGGGGAAGGCTACACCTTC. This encodes CASNPFFKSTGEGYTF.